Listed here are 8 T cell receptor beta chains from one sample, sequenced in a study of blood T cell repertoires in COVID-19. Measured with immunoSEQ multiplex PCR; TCRdb has only the in-frame clones, and not every one. The repertoire holds some 160,000 clones, with roughly 80% as singletons. The sample was PBMCs or T cells enriched from blood (not recorded which). The receptor set was obtained from a woman aged 55-75 years who had recovered from COVID-19.

Only a few counts were recorded for this clone. This rearrangement joins TRBV12-3 or TRBV12-4 to TRBJ1-6; 7 bases fit TRBD1. CDR3 length: 12 residues. J was trimmed by 14 bases and V by 5 bases; bases with no gene match: 6. The CDR3 here is CASSPGGASLHF. The CDR3 region has the DNA TGTGCCAGCAGTCCAGGGGGAGCGTCCCTCCACTTT.

The rearrangement uses TRBV11-2 and TRBJ2-1, with TRBD2 matching over 10 bases. This CDR3 is 16 amino acids long. After removal of 2 bases from V and 9 bases from J, the junction contained 10 bases not matched to a gene. Germline assignment: CDR1 SGHAT and CDR2 FQNNGV. The CDR3 nucleotides are TGTGCCAGCAGCTTACCCCCCAGCGGGGGGGCCCCTGAGCAGTTCTTC. This codes for CASSLPPSGGAPEQFF.

The V and J genes are TRBV10-1 and TRBJ2-3, with TRBD2 matching over 12 bases. This CDR3 has 16 residues. Germline V gene sequence: CDR1 WNHNN, CDR2 SYGVQD (reference sequence). J gave up 0 bases and V 3 bases, and 1 base lay outside the gene matches. CDR3 loop: CASSEGLAGSTDTQYF. The CDR3 nucleotides read TGCGCCAGCAGTGAAGGACTAGCGGGGAGCACAGATACGCAGTATTTT.

The chain recombines TRBV5-1 with TRBJ1-1; tentatively, D is TRBD1 (6 bases). The length of the CDR3 is 16 residues. CDR1 and CDR2 from the germline V gene are SGHRS and YFSETQ. Trimming removed 6 bases from V and 4 bases from J, with 22 bases in between. CDR3 residues: CASTKIGGAIVTEAFF. In nucleotides, the CDR3 is TGCGCCAGCACCAAGATCGGGGGGGCCATCGTCACTGAAGCTTTCTTT.

The chain combines TRBV27 with TRBJ1-4; 7 nucleotides agree with TRBD1. The junction had 7 bases not matched to a gene; V was cut back by 6 bases and J by 6 bases. Per the germline V gene, CDR1 is MNHEY and CDR2 is SMNVEV (reference sequence). The CDR3 extends over 14 amino acids. CDR3 in DNA: TGTGCCAGCAGAAACAACAGGGGAGATGAAAAACTGTTTTTT. It yields the protein CASRNNRGDEKLFF.

The table lists this clone with a few counts. The V gene is TRBV14, the J gene TRBJ1-3; TRBD1 might be the D (5 bases). The CDR3 runs to 15 residues. Germline V gene lookup returns CDR1 SGHDN and CDR2 FVKESK. Trimming pared 0 bases from V and 6 bases from J, leaving 12 bases between. The CDR3 DNA sequence: TGTGCCAGCAGCCAAGACCCAGGGAGGCCAAACACCATATATTTT. It encodes CASSQDPGRPNTIYF.

The chain combines TRBV23-1 with TRBJ2-7; the match to TRBD2 covers 10 bases. TRBV23-1 belongs to the ORF category, with a function that is uncertain. V lost 11 bases and J lost 2; bases outside the gene matches: 6. This CDR3 region has 13 residues. The CDR3 region is CALQTSGPYEQYF. CDR3 in DNA: TGCGCCCTACAGACTAGCGGGCCCTACGAGCAGTACTTC.

The chain uses TRBV10-1 and TRBJ1-1, with 9 positions matching TRBD1. The CDR3 contains 14 residues. In germline, CDR1 is WNHNN, CDR2 SYGVQD (reference sequence). The V segment lost 3 bases and the J segment 5 bases; nucleotides outside the gene matches: 4. The CDR3 DNA reads as TGCGCCAGCAGTGATGGACAGGGGAGAACTGAAGCTTTCTTT. This encodes CASSDGQGRTEAFF.